The present TCR beta chain was sequenced within a study of blood T cell repertoires in COVID-19. Study-level information: Italy, Spain and the United States were the sources of the convalescent and acute COVID-19 samples. Sources were T cells, B-cell-depleted T cells, or PBMCs; the material itself was cDNA or gDNA.

The CDR3 runs 14 residues. The germline V gene encodes CDR1 KGHSH and CDR2 LQKENI. Losses at the gene ends were 3 bases for V and 3 bases for J; bases not matched to a gene: 2. Under the authors' procedure: Amplification with reference gene primers provided the estimates of nucleated cell counts. Here immunoSEQ multiplex PCR was the method, and the copy in TCRdb shows in-frame clones only, minus some. D and trimming come from the DNA, and the V and J calls and clone size come from that table. The profile covers approximately 140,000 clones, with 84% appearing a single time and less than 2.5% taken by the ten largest.

V usage is TRBV18 and J usage is TRBJ2-1; 7 bases match TRBD2. This receptor was taken from a man aged 65 to 85 with acute or convalescent COVID-19. The sample taken for sequencing was peripheral blood. As DNA, the CDR3 is TGTGCCAGCTCACCGTCGGGGGGCTACAATGAGCAGTTCTTC. It specifies CASSPSGGYNEQFF.